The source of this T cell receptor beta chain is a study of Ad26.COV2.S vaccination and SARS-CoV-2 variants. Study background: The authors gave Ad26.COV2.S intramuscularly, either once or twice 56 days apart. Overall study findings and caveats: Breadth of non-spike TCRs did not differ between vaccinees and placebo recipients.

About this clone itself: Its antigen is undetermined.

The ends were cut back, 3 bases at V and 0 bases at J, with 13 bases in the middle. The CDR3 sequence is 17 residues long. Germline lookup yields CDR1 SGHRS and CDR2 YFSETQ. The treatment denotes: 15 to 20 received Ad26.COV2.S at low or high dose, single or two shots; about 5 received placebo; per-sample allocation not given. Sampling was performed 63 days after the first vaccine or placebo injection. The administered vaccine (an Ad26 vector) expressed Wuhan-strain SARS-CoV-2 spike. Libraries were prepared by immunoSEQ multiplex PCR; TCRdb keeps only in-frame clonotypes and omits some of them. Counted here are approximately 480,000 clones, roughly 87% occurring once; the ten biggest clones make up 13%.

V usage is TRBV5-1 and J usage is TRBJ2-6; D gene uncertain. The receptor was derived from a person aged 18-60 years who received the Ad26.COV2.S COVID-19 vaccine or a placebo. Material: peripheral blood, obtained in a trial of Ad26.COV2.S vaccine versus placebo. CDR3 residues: CASSSPLAHSGANVLTF. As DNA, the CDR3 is TGCGCCAGCAGCTCGCCCCTGGCTCACTCTGGGGCCAACGTCCTGACTTTC.